This T cell receptor (beta chain) was profiled in a study of vaccination and CD4 T cells after COVID-19. Study-level background: Testing by nasal swab PCR showed convalescent patients to be SARS-CoV-2 positive; eight to ten were mild and one was severe. SARS-CoV-2, HCoV-NL63, HCoV-OC43 and HCoV-229E supplied the overlapping spike peptides used to stimulate cells.

Cultured CD4+ T-cell DNA underwent Oncomine TCR Beta short-read sequencing. Via MiXCR, TCRdb re-called the PCR reads, giving one row per CDR3 protein. The sample shows 11,000 to 15,000 distinct CDR3 sequences, about 28% of them seen only once. This clonotype has more than one count but fewer than ten. What it binds is unknown. The treatment here: roughly 10-day PBMC culture with coronavirus spike peptide pools or control peptides (ViraFEST assay). ViraFEST used peptide pools to expand antigen-specific T cells before TCR sequencing. Material for sequencing was cultured CD4+ T cells from blood. The sequence came from a human donor with COVID-19.

The CDR3: CASSLEYQETQYF. Here the CDR3 DNA reads TGTGCCAGCAGCTTAGAGTACCAAGAGACCCAGTACTTC. This rearrangement joins TRBV7-9 to TRBJ2-5; D is ambiguous. The CDR3 covers 13 residues. Germline V CDR1 and CDR2: SEHNR, FQNEAQ (reference sequence). The V end was cut by 1 base, the J end by 0 bases, with 3 bases between.